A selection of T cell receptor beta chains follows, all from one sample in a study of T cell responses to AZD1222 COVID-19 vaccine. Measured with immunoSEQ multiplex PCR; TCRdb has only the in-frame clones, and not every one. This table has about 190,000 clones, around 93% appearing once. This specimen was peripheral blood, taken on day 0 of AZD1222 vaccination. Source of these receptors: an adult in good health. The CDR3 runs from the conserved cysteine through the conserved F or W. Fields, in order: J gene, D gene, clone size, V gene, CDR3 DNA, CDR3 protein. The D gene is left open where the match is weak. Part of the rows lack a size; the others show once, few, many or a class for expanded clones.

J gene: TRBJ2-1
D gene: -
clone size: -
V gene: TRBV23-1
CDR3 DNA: TGCGCCAGCAGTCAATCTAGGGGTATTGAGCAGTTCTTC
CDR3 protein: CASSQSRGIEQFF

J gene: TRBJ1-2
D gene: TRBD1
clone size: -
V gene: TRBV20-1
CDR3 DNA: TGCAGTGCTAGTATACCCCGGGACAGCCTCTATGGCTACACCTTC
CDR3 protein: CSASIPRDSLYGYTF

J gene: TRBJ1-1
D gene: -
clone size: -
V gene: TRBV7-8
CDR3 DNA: TGTGCCAGCAGCTCCGGACTGAACACTGAAGCTTTCTTT
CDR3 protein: CASSSGLNTEAFF

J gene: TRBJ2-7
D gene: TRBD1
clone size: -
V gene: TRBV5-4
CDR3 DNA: TGTGCCAGCAGCTTTCTAGACAGGGGGCGAGGGGAGCAGTACTTC
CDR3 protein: CASSFLDRGRGEQYF

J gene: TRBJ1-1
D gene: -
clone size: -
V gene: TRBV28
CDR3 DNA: TGTGCCACCGACAGGTCAAATCGGGTGGAAGCTTTCTTT
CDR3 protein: CATDRSNRVEAFF

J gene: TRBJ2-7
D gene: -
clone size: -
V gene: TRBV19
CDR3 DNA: TGTGCCAGTAGTATAGCCTTCAGAGGCCCCTACGAGCAGTACTTC
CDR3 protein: CASSIAFRGPYEQYF

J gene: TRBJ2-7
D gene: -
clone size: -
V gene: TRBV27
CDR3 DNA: TGTGCCAGCAGTTCCCAGGGGTACGAGCAGTACTTC
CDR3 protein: CASSSQGYEQYF

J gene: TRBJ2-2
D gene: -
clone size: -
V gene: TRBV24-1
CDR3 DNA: TGTGCCACCAGTGATTTAGAACGGGAGAACACCGGGGAGCTGTTTTTT
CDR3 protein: CATSDLERENTGELFF

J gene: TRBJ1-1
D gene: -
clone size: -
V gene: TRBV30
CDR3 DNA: TGTGCCTGGAGCCCGGGCGGCACTGAAGCTTTCTTT
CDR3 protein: CAWSPGGTEAFF

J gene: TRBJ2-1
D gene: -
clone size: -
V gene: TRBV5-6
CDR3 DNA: TGTGCCAGCAGCTTGACTGATGAGCAGTTCTTC
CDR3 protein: CASSLTDEQFF

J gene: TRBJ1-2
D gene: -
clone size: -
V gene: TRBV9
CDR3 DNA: TGTGCCAGCAGCGTAGGGGCAGGGAGGGACAACTATGGCTACACCTTC
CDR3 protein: CASSVGAGRDNYGYTF

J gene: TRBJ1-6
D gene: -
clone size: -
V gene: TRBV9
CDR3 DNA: TGTGCCAGCAGCGGCCAGAAGGGGGATAATTCACCCCTCCACTTT
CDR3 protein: CASSGQKGDNSPLHF

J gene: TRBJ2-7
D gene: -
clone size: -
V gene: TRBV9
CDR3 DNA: TGTGCCAGCAGCCCCCGGTTACAGGTAGTCCCCTACGAGCAGTACTTC
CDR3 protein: CASSPRLQVVPYEQYF

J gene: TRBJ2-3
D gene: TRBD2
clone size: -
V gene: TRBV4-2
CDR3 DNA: TGTGCCAGCAGCCGACGCGCGGGAGGTGATCCTAGCACAGATACGCAGTATTTT
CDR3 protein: CASSRRAGGDPSTDTQYF

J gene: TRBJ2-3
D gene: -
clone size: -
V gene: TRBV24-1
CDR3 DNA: TGTGCCACCAGTGATTTGAAGGTTACGCAGTATTTT
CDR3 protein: CATSDLKVTQYF

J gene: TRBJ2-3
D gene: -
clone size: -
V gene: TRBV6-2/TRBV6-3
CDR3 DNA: TGTGCCAGCAGTTACGGGCAGGGCACAGATACGCAGTATTTT
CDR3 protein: CASSYGQGTDTQYF

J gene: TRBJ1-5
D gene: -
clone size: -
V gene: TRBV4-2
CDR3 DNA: TGTGCCAGCAGCCAGAGGAGAGGAAGTCAGCCCCAGCATTTT
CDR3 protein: CASSQRRGSQPQHF

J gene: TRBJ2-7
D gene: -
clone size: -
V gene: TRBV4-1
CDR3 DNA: TGCGCCAGCAGCCAAGCATCAGGGACGAACTACGAGCAGTACTTC
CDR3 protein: CASSQASGTNYEQYF

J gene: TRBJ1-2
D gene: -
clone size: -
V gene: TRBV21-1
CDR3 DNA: TGTGCCAGCAGCAAAGGGAAGAGGAACAAGGGGTACCACCAGTATGGCTACACCTTC
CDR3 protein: CASSKGKRNKGYHQYGYTF

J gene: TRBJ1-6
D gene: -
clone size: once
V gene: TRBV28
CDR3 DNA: TGTGCCAGCAGTTTATTGGACAGCAATTCACCCCTCCACTTT
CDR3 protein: CASSLLDSNSPLHF

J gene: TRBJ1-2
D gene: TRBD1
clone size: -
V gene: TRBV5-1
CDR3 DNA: TGCGCCAGCAGCTTTTCCGGGACAGGAACTCGCTATGGCTACACCTTC
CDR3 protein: CASSFSGTGTRYGYTF

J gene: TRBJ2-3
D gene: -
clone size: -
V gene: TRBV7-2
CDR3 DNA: TGTGCCAGCAGACACTCAGGGAATACGCAGTATTTT
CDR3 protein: CASRHSGNTQYF

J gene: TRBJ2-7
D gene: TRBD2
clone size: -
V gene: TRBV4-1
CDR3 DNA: TGCGCCAGCAGCCTAGCGGGAGCCCCCTACGAGCAGTACTTC
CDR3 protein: CASSLAGAPYEQYF

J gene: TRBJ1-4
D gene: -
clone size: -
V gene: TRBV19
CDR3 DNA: TGTGCCAGCAGGGAGCTACGGAGCGGAAAACTGTTTTTT
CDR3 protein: CASRELRSGKLFF

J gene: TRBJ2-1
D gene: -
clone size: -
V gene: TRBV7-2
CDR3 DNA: TGTGCCAGCACCGAGAGGGGGAGCAATGAGCAGTTCTTC
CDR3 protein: CASTERGSNEQFF

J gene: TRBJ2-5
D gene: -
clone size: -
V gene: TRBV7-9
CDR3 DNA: TGTGCCAGCAGCCCGGACGGGGAGACCCAGTACTTC
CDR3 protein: CASSPDGETQYF

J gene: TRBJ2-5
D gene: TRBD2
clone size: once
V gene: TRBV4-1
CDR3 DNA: TGCGCCAGCAGCCAAGATTTAGCGGGAGGTTCGGAGACCCAGTACTTC
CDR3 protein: CASSQDLAGGSETQYF

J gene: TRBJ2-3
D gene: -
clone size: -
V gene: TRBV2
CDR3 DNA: TGTGCCAGCAGTGACGCTCTCACAGATACGCAGTATTTT
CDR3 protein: CASSDALTDTQYF

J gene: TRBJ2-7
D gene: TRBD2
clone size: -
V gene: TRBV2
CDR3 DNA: TGTGCCAGCAGTGCCGGGACTAGCGGGATTGAGCAGTACTTC
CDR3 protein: CASSAGTSGIEQYF

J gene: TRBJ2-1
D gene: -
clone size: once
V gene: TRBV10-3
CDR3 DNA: TGTGCCATCAGTGAGGGCGCCTACAATGAGCAGTTCTTC
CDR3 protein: CAISEGAYNEQFF

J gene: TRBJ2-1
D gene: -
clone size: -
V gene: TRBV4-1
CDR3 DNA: TGCGCCAGCAGCCCCCCCACTAGCCTAAATGAGCAGTTCTTC
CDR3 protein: CASSPPTSLNEQFF

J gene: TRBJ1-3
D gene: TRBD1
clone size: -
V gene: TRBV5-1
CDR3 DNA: TGCGCCAGCAGCCCGGGGACAGGGGGCGCGAGCTCTGGAAACACCATATATTTT
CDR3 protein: CASSPGTGGASSGNTIYF

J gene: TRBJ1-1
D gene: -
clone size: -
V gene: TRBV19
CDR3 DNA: TGTGCCAGTAGTATAGATCTTCCGGGTGTGTTGGCTTTCTTT
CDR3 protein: CASSIDLPGVLAFF

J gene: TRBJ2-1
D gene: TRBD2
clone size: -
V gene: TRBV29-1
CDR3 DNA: TGCAGCCCGTTGGGGCCTAGCGGGAGCTACAATGAGCAGTTCTTC
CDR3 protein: CSPLGPSGSYNEQFF

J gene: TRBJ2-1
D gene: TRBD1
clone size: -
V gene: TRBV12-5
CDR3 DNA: TGTGCTAGTGGGGCCGGACAGGGGGCGGTTGATGAGCAGTTCTTC
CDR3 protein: CASGAGQGAVDEQFF

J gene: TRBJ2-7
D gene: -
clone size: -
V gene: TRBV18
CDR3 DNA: TGTGCCAGCTCACCCAGATTCGGACGGCTGGGGGGATACGAGCAGTACTTC
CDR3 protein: CASSPRFGRLGGYEQYF

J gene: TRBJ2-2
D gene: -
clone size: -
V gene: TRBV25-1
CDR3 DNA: TGTGCCAGCTCATGGGCGACCGGGGAGCTGTTTTTT
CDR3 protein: CASSWATGELFF

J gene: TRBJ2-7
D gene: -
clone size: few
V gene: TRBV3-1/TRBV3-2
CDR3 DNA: TGTGCCAGCAGCCAAACCAGTCTAGGTTCCTACGAGCAGTACTTC
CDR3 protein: CASSQTSLGSYEQYF

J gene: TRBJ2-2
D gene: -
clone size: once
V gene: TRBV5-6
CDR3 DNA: TGTGCCAGCAGCTTAAACGGCTTCAACACCGGGGAGCTGTTTTTT
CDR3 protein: CASSLNGFNTGELFF

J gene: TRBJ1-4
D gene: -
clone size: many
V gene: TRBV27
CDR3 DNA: TGTGCCAGCAGCCGGAGTGGGGTCCTTAATGAAAAACTGTTTTTT
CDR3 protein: CASSRSGVLNEKLFF

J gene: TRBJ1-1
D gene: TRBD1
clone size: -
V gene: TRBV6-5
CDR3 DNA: TGTGCCAGCAGTTACTCCGGGGCAGGGGGCCGGACTGAAGCTTTCTTT
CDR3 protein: CASSYSGAGGRTEAFF

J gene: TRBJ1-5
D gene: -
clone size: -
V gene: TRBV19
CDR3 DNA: TGTGCCAGTAGTATTAGTTGGGCAGTCCACAATCAGCCCCAGCATTTT
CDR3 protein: CASSISWAVHNQPQHF

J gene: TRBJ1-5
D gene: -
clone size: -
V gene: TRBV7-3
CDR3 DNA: TGTGCCAGCAGCTCCGGACAAATTAGTAATCAGCCCCAGCATTTT
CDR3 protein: CASSSGQISNQPQHF

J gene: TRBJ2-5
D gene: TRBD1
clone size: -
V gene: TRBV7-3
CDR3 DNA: TGTGCCAGCAGCTTAACTGGACAGGGGATGGAGACCCAGTACTTC
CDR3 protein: CASSLTGQGMETQYF

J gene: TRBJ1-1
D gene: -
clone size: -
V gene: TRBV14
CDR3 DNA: TGTGCCAGCAGCCAACCAGGACTTTGGGGAGCTTTCTTT
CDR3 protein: CASSQPGLWGAFF

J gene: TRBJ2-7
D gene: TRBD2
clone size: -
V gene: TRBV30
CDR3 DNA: TGTGCCTGGTCCAAGGGCGGGACTAGAAGCTACGAGCAGTACTTC
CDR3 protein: CAWSKGGTRSYEQYF

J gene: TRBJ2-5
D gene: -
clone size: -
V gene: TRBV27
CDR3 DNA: TGTGCCAGCAGTTCTGGGGCTTCGTACCAAGAGACCCAGTACTTC
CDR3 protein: CASSSGASYQETQYF

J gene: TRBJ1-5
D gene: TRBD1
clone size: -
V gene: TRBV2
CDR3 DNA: TGTGCCAGCAGTTACAGGGGGGGAGATCAGCCCCAGCATTTT
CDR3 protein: CASSYRGGDQPQHF

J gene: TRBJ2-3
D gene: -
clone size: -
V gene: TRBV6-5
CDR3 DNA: TGTGCCAGCAGTCCGGACTCCTACACAGATACGCAGTATTTT
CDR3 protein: CASSPDSYTDTQYF

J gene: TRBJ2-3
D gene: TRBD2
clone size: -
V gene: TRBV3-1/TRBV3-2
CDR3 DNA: TGTGCCAGGCTCCGGACTAGCGGGACCCTCAATTGGGTGGATACGCAGTATTTT
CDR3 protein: CARLRTSGTLNWVDTQYF

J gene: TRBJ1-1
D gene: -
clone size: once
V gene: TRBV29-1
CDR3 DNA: TGCAGCGTTTTGCCAACAGGGAGGGACACTGAAGCTTTCTTT
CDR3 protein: CSVLPTGRDTEAFF